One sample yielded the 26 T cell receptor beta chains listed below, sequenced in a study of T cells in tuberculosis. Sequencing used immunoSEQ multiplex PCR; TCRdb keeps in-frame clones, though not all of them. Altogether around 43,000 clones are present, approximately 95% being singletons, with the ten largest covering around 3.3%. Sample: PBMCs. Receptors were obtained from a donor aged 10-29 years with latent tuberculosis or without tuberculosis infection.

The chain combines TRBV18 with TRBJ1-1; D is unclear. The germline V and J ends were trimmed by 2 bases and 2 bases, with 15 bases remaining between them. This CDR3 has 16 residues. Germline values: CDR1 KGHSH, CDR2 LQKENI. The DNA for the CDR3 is TGTGCCAGCTCACCAACGGGTACCGTCCTCAACACTGAAGCTTTCTTT. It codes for CASSPTGTVLNTEAFF.

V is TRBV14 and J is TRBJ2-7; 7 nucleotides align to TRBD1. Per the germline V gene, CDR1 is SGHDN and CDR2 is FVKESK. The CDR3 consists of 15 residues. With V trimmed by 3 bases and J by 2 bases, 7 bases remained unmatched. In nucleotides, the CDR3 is TGTGCCAGCAGCCAGACCGGGACAGTAACCTACGAGCAGTACTTC. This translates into CASSQTGTVTYEQYF.

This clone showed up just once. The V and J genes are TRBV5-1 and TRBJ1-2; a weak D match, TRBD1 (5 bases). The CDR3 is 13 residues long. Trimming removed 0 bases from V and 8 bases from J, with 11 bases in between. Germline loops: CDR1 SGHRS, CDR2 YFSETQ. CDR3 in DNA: TGCGCCAGCAGCTTGGCGGGGGGACGAGGCTACACCTTC. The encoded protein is CASSLAGGRGYTF. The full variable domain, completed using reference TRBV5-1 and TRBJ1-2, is KAGVTQTPRYLIKTRGQQVTLSCSPISGHRSVSWYQQTPGQGLQFLFEYFSETQRNKGNFPGRFSGRQFSNSRSEMNVSTLELGDSALYLCASSLAGGRGYTFGSGTRLTVV.

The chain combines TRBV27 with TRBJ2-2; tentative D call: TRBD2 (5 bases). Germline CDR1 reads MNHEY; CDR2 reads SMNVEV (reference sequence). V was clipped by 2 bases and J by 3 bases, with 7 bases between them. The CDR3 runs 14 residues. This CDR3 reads CASSLEGYTGELFF. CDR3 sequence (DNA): TGTGCCAGCAGTTTAGAGGGTTACACCGGGGAGCTGTTTTTT.

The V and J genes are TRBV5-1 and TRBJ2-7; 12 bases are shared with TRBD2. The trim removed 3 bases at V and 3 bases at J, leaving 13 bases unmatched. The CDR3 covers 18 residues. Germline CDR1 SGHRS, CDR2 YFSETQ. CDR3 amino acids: CASSWKRLAGDRNYEQYF. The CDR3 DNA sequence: TGCGCCAGCAGCTGGAAACGACTAGCGGGGGACCGGAACTACGAGCAGTACTTC. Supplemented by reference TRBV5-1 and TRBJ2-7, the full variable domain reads KAGVTQTPRYLIKTRGQQVTLSCSPISGHRSVSWYQQTPGQGLQFLFEYFSETQRNKGNFPGRFSGRQFSNSRSEMNVSTLELGDSALYLCASSWKRLAGDRNYEQYFGPGTRLTVT.

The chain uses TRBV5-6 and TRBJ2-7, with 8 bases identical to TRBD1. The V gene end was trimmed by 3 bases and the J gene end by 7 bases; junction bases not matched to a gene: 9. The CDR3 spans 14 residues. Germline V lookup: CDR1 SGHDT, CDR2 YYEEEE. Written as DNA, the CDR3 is TGTGCCAGCAGCTGGGGCAGGGGGCTATTAGAGCAGTACTTC. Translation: CASSWGRGLLEQYF.

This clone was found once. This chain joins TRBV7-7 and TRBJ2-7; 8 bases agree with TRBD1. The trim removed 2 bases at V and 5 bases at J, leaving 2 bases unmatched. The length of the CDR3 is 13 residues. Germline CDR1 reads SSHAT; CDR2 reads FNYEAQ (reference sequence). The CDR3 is CASSLTGGDEQYF. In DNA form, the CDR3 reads TGTGCCAGCAGCTTAACAGGGGGAGACGAGCAGTACTTC.

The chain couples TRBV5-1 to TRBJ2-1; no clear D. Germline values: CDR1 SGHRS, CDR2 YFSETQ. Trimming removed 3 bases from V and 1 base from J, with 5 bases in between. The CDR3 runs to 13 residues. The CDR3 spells CASSSTSYNEQFF. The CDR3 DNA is TGCGCCAGCAGCTCAACTTCCTACAATGAGCAGTTCTTC.

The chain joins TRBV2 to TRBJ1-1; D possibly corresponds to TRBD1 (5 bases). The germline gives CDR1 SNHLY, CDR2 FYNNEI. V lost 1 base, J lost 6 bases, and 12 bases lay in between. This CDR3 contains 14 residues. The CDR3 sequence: CASSEGRGRAEAFF. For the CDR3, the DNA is TGTGCCAGCAGTGAAGGTAGGGGCAGGGCTGAAGCTTTCTTT.

The CDR3: CASRRTEGTDTQYF. The DNA for the CDR3 is TGTGCCAGTAGGCGGACGGAGGGCACAGATACGCAGTATTTT. The chain uses TRBV19 and TRBJ2-3, with a tentative D call TRBD2 (5 bases). Between the trimmed V and J ends, which lost 6 bases and 1 base, there was a span of 11 bases. This CDR3 contains 14 residues. Germline V lookup: CDR1 LNHDA, CDR2 SQIVND (reference sequence).

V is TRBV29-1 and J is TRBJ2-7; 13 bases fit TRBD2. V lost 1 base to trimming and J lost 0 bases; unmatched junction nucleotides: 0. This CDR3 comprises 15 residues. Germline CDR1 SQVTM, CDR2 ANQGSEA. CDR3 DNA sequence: TGCAGCGTTGAAGGACTAGCGGGGGGCTCCTACGAGCAGTACTTC. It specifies CSVEGLAGGSYEQYF.

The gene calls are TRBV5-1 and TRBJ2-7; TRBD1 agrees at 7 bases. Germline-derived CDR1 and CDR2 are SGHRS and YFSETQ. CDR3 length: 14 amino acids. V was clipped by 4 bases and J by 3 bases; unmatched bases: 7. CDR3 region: CASSNRDSRYEQYF. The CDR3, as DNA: TGCGCCAGCAGCAACCGGGACAGCCGCTACGAGCAGTACTTC.

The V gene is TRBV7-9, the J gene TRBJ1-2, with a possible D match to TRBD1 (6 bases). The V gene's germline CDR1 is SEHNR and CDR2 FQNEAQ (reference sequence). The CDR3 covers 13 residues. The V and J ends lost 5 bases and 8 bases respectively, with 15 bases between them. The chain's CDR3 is CASSQQGLDGYTF. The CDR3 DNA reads TGTGCCAGCAGCCAACAGGGATTAGACGGCTACACCTTC.

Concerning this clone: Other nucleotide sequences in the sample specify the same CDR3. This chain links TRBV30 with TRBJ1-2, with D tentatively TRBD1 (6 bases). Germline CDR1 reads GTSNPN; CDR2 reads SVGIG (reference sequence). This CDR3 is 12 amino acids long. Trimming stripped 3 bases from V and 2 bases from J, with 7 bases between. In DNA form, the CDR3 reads TGTGCCTGGAGGACAGGAAACTATGGCTACACCTTC. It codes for CAWRTGNYGYTF.

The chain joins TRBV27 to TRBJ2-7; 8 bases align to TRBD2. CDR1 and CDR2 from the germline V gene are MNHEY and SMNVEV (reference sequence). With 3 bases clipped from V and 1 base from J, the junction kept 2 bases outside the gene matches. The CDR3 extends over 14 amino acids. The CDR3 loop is CASSFSGASYEQYF. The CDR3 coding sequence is TGTGCCAGCAGTTTTAGCGGGGCGTCCTACGAGCAGTACTTC.

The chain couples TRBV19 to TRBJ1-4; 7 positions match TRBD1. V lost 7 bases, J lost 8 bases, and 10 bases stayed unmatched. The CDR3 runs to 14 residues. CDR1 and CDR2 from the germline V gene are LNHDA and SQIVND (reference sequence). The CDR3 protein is CASTAGTVPEKLFF. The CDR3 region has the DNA TGTGCCAGTACAGCCGGGACAGTGCCCGAAAAACTGTTTTTT.

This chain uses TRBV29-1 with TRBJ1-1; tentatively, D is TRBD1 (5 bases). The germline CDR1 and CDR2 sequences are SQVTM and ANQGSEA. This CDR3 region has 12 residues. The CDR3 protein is CGWAGTNTEAFF. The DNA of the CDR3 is TGCGGTTGGGCGGGGACCAACACTGAAGCTTTCTTT.

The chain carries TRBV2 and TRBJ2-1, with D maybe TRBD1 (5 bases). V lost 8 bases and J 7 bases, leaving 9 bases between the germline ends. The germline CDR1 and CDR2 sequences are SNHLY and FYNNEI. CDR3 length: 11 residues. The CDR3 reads CASSRGNEQFF. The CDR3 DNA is TGTGCCAGCTCAAGGGGAAATGAGCAGTTCTTC.

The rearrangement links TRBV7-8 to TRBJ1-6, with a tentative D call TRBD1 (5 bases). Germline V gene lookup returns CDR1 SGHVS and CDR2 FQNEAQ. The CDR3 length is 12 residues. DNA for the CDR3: TGTGCGACCGGGGGGAGAAATTCACCCCTCCACTTT. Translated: CATGGRNSPLHF.

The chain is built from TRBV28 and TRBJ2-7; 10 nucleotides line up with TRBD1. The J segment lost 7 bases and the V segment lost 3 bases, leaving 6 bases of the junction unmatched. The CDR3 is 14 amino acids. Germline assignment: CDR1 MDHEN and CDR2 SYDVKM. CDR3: CASSLGQGFKEQYF. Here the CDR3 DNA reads TGTGCCAGCAGTTTGGGACAGGGGTTCAAAGAGCAGTACTTC.

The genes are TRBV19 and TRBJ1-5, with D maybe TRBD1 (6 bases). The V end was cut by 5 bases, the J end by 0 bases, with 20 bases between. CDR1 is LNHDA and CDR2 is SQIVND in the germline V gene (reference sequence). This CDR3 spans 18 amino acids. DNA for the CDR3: TGTGCCAGTAGTCCCCTGAGCCCGACAGGAGATAGCAATCAGCCCCAGCATTTT. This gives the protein CASSPLSPTGDSNQPQHF.

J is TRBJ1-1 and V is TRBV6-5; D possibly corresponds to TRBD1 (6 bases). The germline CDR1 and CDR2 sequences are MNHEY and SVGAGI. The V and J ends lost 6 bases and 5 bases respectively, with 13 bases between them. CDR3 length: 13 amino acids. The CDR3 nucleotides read TGTGCCAGCAGCCTCACCCAGGGGACTGAAGCTTTCTTT. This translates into CASSLTQGTEAFF.

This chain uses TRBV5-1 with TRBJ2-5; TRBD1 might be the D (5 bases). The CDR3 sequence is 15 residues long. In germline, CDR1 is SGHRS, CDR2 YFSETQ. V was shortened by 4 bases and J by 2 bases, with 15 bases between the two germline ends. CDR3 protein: CASSEAGRPQETQYF. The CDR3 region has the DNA TGCGCCAGCAGCGAGGCAGGGCGTCCACAAGAGACCCAGTACTTC.

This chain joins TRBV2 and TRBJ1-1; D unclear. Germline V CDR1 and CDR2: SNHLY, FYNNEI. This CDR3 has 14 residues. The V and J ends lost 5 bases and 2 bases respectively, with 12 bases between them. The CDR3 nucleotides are TGTGCCAGCAGTACTGGGAGGCAAAACACTGAAGCTTTCTTT. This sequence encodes CASSTGRQNTEAFF. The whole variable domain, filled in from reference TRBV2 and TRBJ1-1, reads EPEVTQTPSHQVTQMGQEVILRCVPISNHLYFYWYRQILGQKVEFLVSFYNNEISEKSEIFDDQFSVERPDGSNFTLKIRSTKLEDSAMYFCASSTGRQNTEAFFGQGTRLTVV.

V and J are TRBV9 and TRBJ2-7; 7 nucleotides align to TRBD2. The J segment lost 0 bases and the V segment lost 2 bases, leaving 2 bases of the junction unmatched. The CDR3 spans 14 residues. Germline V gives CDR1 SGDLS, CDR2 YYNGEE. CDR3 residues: CASSVGGISYEQYF. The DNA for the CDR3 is TGTGCCAGCAGCGTCGGGGGGATCTCCTACGAGCAGTACTTC.

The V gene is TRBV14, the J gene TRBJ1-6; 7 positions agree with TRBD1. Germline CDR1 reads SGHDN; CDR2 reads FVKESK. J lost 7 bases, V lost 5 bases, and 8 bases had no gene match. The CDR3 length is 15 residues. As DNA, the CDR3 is TGTGCCAGCAGCGTCCCGGGACAGCACAATTCACCCCTCCACTTT. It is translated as CASSVPGQHNSPLHF.